The 3 T cell receptor delta chains given below trace back to one sample, sequenced in a study of gamma-delta T cells after stem cell transplantation (dated by TCRdb to 2016 to 2017). The protocol used for the library was RT-PCR. The reads were generated on an Illumina MiSeq. Identical DNA sequences were merged into single rows after TCRdb reprocessed the public reads with CATT. The sample table shows about 2,400 delta-chain clones, and 40% to 55% are seen once. Approximately 16% of the sample rests with the top ten. The sequenced material came from gamma-delta T cells. These receptors were obtained from a human donor. It is not recorded whose cells these are; they may come from a transplant donor.

The CDR3 is CACDSVRGDSLSWDTRQMFF. In nucleotides, the CDR3 is TGTGCCTGTGACTCAGTACGGGGGGATTCCCTTTCGTGGGACACCCGACAGATGTTTTTC. The chain is built from TRDV2 and TRDJ3; 7 nucleotides align to TRDD3. The CDR3 sequence is 20 residues long. CDR1 and CDR2 from the germline V gene are GEAIGNYY and EKD. V lost 3 bases, J lost 4 bases, and 17 bases stayed unmatched.

This clone has just a few counts. The rearrangement links TRDV2 to TRDJ1; D perhaps matches TRDD3 (5 bases). The CDR3 consists of 15 residues. Trimming took 0 bases from V and 3 from J, leaving 13 bases between them. Germline V gene lookup returns CDR1 GEAIGNYY and CDR2 EKD. The CDR3 coding sequence is TGTGCCTGTGACACCATGGGATTCGAAGCCGATAAACTCATCTTT. Encoded protein: CACDTMGFEADKLIF.

In regard to this clone: This is likely an artifact of a read error, given a far larger clone one base away. The chain combines TRDV2 with TRDJ1; 8 bases fit TRDD3. Looked up from germline, CDR1 is GEAIGNYY and CDR2 is EKD. The CDR3 runs to 14 residues. The DNA of the CDR3 is TGTGCCTGTGACACCCTCCTGGGGGACGATAAATTCATCTTT. This sequence encodes CACDTLLGDDKFIF.